These T cell receptor beta chains were read from a single sample in a study of OX40 agonist ivuxolimab in advanced cancers. The protocol was immunoSEQ multiplex PCR, while the TCRdb copy is restricted to in-frame clones and leaves out a portion. The sample has 57,000 or so clones; roughly 90% are singletons. Sequenced here: CD4+ or CD8+ T cells sorted from blood, sampled in a trial of the OX40 agonist ivuxolimab. The receptor set was obtained from an adult with an advanced solid tumor such as melanoma, head and neck, liver or kidney cancer. CDR3s include the opening cysteine and the closing phenylalanine or tryptophan. The order of the fields is V gene, D gene, J gene, clone size, CDR3 protein, CDR3 DNA. D genes are given only for firm matches. Clone size is stated in some rows and not others, as once, few, many or a class when expanded.

V: TRBV30
D: TRBD2
J: TRBJ2-5
size: .
CDR3: CAWSRTSGGSETQYF
DNA: TGTGCCTGGAGTCGGACTAGCGGGGGGTCGGAGACCCAGTACTTC

V: TRBV10-3
D: TRBD1
J: TRBJ1-1
size: .
CDR3: CAARQGGTEAFF
DNA: TGTGCCGCCCGACAGGGTGGCACTGAAGCTTTCTTT

V: TRBV6-5
D: .
J: TRBJ2-2
size: .
CDR3: CASRVGAVAGELFF
DNA: TGTGCCAGCAGGGTGGGGGCTGTCGCCGGGGAGCTGTTTTTT

V: TRBV2
D: .
J: TRBJ1-2
size: .
CDR3: CASSEPAPLPSGYTF
DNA: TGTGCCAGCAGTGAACCGGCTCCCCTCCCATCTGGCTACACCTTC

V: TRBV11-1
D: TRBD1
J: TRBJ1-1
size: once
CDR3: CASSSETGYTEAFF
DNA: TGTGCCAGCAGCTCAGAGACAGGGTACACTGAAGCTTTCTTT

V: TRBV27
D: TRBD1
J: TRBJ1-2
size: .
CDR3: CASRTGGDYGYTF
DNA: TGTGCCAGCAGAACAGGGGGTGACTATGGCTACACCTTC

V: TRBV18
D: .
J: TRBJ2-1
size: .
CDR3: CASSLNPTGLVYNEQFF
DNA: TGTGCCAGCTCACTCAACCCGACGGGACTCGTCTACAATGAGCAGTTCTTC

V: TRBV27
D: .
J: TRBJ1-3
size: .
CDR3: CASSSSGAGNTIYF
DNA: TGTGCCAGCAGTTCATCAGGGGCTGGAAACACCATATATTTT

V: TRBV18
D: .
J: TRBJ2-1
size: .
CDR3: CASSLEDEQFF
DNA: TGTGCCAGCTCACTCGAGGATGAGCAGTTCTTC

V: TRBV5-6
D: TRBD1
J: TRBJ2-5
size: once
CDR3: CASSLGQGYQETQYF
DNA: TGTGCCAGCAGCTTGGGACAGGGCTACCAAGAGACCCAGTACTTC

V: TRBV6-1
D: .
J: TRBJ2-7
size: .
CDR3: CASSPTPWDEQYF
DNA: TGTGCCAGCAGTCCGACCCCGTGGGACGAGCAGTACTTC

V: TRBV13
D: TRBD2
J: TRBJ2-1
size: few
CDR3: CASSHPLAGGRNEQFF
DNA: TGTGCCAGCAGCCACCCCCTGGCGGGAGGTAGAAATGAGCAGTTCTTC

V: TRBV21-1
D: .
J: TRBJ2-3
size: .
CDR3: CASSIRAGQDTQYF
DNA: TGTGCCAGCAGCATACGAGCGGGGCAAGATACGCAGTATTTT

V: TRBV7-9
D: .
J: TRBJ2-7
size: few
CDR3: CASSRELGTYEQYF
DNA: TGTGCCAGCAGTCGGGAATTAGGGACCTACGAGCAGTACTTC

V: TRBV5-1
D: .
J: TRBJ2-5
size: .
CDR3: CASSRGQETQYF
DNA: TGCGCCAGCAGCCGCGGGCAAGAGACCCAGTACTTC

V: TRBV19
D: TRBD1
J: TRBJ2-7
size: .
CDR3: CASSIEWGTGGKEQYF
DNA: TGTGCCAGTAGTATAGAGTGGGGGACAGGGGGCAAGGAGCAGTACTTC

V: TRBV5-1
D: .
J: TRBJ1-4
size: .
CDR3: CASSLRANEKLFF
DNA: TGCGCCAGCAGCTTAAGGGCTAATGAAAAACTGTTTTTT

V: TRBV10-3
D: .
J: TRBJ2-2
size: .
CDR3: CASLAVQTNGELFF
DNA: TGTGCCAGCCTGGCTGTGCAGACTAATGGGGAGCTGTTTTTT

V: TRBV5-5
D: TRBD1
J: TRBJ2-7
size: .
CDR3: CASTDRAVFYEQYF
DNA: TGTGCCAGTACGGACAGGGCCGTTTTCTACGAGCAGTACTTC

V: TRBV6-1
D: .
J: TRBJ1-6
size: .
CDR3: CASRPPGGLNSPLHF
DNA: TGTGCCAGCAGACCTCCTGGGGGCCTTAATTCACCCCTCCACTTT

V: TRBV15
D: .
J: TRBJ2-7
size: .
CDR3: CATRRPIYEQYF
DNA: TGTGCCACCAGAAGACCGATATACGAGCAGTACTTC

V: TRBV18
D: TRBD1
J: TRBJ2-3
size: .
CDR3: CASGGTGSTDTQYF
DNA: TGTGCCAGCGGGGGGACAGGGAGCACAGATACGCAGTATTTT

V: TRBV28
D: .
J: TRBJ2-7
size: .
CDR3: CASSVVAMAESSYEQYF
DNA: TGTGCCAGCAGTGTCGTTGCAATGGCGGAGAGCTCCTACGAGCAGTACTTC

V: TRBV10-1
D: .
J: TRBJ1-2
size: .
CDR3: CASITGNYGYTF
DNA: TGCGCCAGCATAACAGGAAACTATGGCTACACCTTC

V: TRBV29-1
D: .
J: TRBJ2-7
size: .
CDR3: CSVTVSYEQYF
DNA: TGCAGCGTTACAGTCTCCTACGAGCAGTACTTC

V: TRBV9
D: .
J: TRBJ2-3
size: few
CDR3: CASSVRGGSTDTQYF
DNA: TGTGCCAGCAGCGTACGGGGCGGGAGCACAGATACGCAGTATTTT

V: TRBV6-1
D: .
J: TRBJ1-5
size: .
CDR3: CASRGQGGGQPQHF
DNA: TGTGCCAGCAGGGGTCAGGGCGGAGGTCAGCCCCAGCATTTT

V: TRBV10-3
D: .
J: TRBJ1-4
size: .
CDR3: CAISVAGNEKLFF
DNA: TGTGCCATCAGTGTGGCGGGAAATGAAAAACTGTTTTTT

V: TRBV19
D: .
J: TRBJ1-5
size: .
CDR3: CASTPRGSGQPQHF
DNA: TGTGCCAGTACGCCTAGAGGGTCCGGGCAGCCCCAGCATTTT

V: TRBV15
D: .
J: TRBJ2-7
size: .
CDR3: CATSRAGDEQYF
DNA: TGTGCCACCAGCAGAGCCGGTGACGAGCAGTACTTC

V: TRBV21-1
D: .
J: TRBJ2-7
size: once
CDR3: CASVETPYEQYF
DNA: TGTGCCAGCGTTGAAACTCCCTACGAGCAGTACTTC

V: TRBV9
D: .
J: TRBJ2-1
size: once
CDR3: CASSLTEGPYNEQFF
DNA: TGTGCCAGCAGCTTGACCGAGGGCCCCTACAATGAGCAGTTCTTC

V: TRBV30
D: TRBD1
J: TRBJ1-1
size: .
CDR3: CAWSVWGTGLNTEAFF
DNA: TGTGCCTGGAGTGTATGGGGGACAGGGCTGAACACTGAAGCTTTCTTT

V: TRBV28
D: .
J: TRBJ2-3
size: .
CDR3: CASSPVGNTDTQYF
DNA: TGTGCCAGCAGCCCCGTGGGAAACACAGATACGCAGTATTTT

V: TRBV5-1
D: TRBD2
J: TRBJ2-1
size: .
CDR3: CASSLGVSGRALLFF
DNA: TGCGCCAGCAGCTTGGGTGTTAGCGGGAGGGCCTTGCTGTTCTTC

V: TRBV5-1
D: .
J: TRBJ2-2
size: .
CDR3: CASSLKGLGGTGELFF
DNA: TGCGCCAGCAGCTTAAAGGGACTTGGGGGCACCGGGGAGCTGTTTTTT

V: TRBV27
D: .
J: TRBJ1-1
size: .
CDR3: CASSNPGQPTFF
DNA: TGTGCCAGCAGTAACCCAGGACAGCCAACTTTCTTT

V: TRBV19
D: TRBD1
J: TRBJ1-1
size: .
CDR3: CASSIYPGQPMNTEAFF
DNA: TGTGCCAGTAGTATCTACCCGGGACAGCCGATGAACACTGAAGCTTTCTTT

V: TRBV19
D: .
J: TRBJ1-2
size: .
CDR3: CASRALGVNYGYTF
DNA: TGTGCCAGTAGAGCCTTGGGGGTAAACTATGGCTACACCTTC

V: TRBV2
D: .
J: TRBJ1-4
size: .
CDR3: CASKGPNEKLFF
DNA: TGTGCCAGCAAGGGACCTAATGAAAAACTGTTTTTT

V: TRBV30
D: .
J: TRBJ1-5
size: .
CDR3: CAWSVGGAPKPQHF
DNA: TGTGCCTGGAGTGTGGGGGGGGCCCCGAAGCCCCAGCATTTT

V: TRBV7-3
D: .
J: TRBJ1-5
size: .
CDR3: CASSLIGDQPQHF
DNA: TGTGCCAGCAGCTTAATCGGGGATCAGCCCCAGCATTTT

V: TRBV14
D: .
J: TRBJ2-3
size: once
CDR3: CASSLIFTGGTDTQYF
DNA: TGTGCCAGCAGCCTTATCTTTACTGGGGGCACAGATACGCAGTATTTT

V: TRBV9
D: .
J: TRBJ2-2
size: .
CDR3: CASSVSNTGELFF
DNA: TGTGCCAGCAGCGTATCGAACACCGGGGAGCTGTTTTTT